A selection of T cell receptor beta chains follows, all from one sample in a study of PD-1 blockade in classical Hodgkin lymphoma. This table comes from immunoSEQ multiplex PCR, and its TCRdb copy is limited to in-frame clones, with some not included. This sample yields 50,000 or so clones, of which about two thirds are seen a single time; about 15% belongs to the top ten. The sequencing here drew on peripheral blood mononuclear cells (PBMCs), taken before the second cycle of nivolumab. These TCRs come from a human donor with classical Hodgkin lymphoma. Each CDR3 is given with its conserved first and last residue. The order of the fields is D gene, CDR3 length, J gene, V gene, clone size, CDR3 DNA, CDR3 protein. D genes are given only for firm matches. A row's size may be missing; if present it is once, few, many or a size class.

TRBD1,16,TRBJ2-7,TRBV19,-,TGTGCCAGTAGTATAGAGAAGACAGGGGGCTTGTACGAGCAGTACTTC,CASSIEKTGGLYEQYF
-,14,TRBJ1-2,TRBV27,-,TGTGCCAGCAGTACTCGGGCCGCTGGCTATGGCTACACCTTC,CASSTRAAGYGYTF
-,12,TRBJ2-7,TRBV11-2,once,TGTGCCAGCAGTCAGGGGCCCTACGAGCAGTACTTC,CASSQGPYEQYF
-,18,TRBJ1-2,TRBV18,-,TGTGCCAGCTCACCACCGGTTGCGGCCGAATCATCTAACTATGGCTACACCTTC,CASSPPVAAESSNYGYTF
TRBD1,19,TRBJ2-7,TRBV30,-,TGTGCCTGGAGTACAATAGGGACAGGGGCCACCCGTTCGGCCTACGAGCAGTACTTC,CAWSTIGTGATRSAYEQYF
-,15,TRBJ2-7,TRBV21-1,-,TGTGCCAGCAGCAAAGAAACTAGCGGGAGCTACGAGCAGTACTTC,CASSKETSGSYEQYF
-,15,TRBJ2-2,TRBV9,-,TGTGCCAGCAGCCCCAATCCCTCGAACACCGGGGAGCTGTTTTTT,CASSPNPSNTGELFF
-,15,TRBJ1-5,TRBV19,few,TGTGCCAGTAGTATAGTTCGGGAGAACAATCAGCCCCAGCATTTT,CASSIVRENNQPQHF
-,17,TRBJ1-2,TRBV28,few,TGTGCCAGCAGTTCCCCTTGGACGGGGGCGTCTTCCTATGGCTACACCTTC,CASSSPWTGASSYGYTF
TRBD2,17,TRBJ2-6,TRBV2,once,TGTGCCAGCAGTCGGACTAGCGGGAGAATGGGGGCCAACGTCCTGACTTTC,CASSRTSGRMGANVLTF
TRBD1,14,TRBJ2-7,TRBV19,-,TGTGCCAGTAGTAAATCGACAGGGGCCTACGAGCAGTACTTC,CASSKSTGAYEQYF
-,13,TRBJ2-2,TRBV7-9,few,TGTGCCAGCAGCCCGAGTGGCGCCGGGGAGCTGTTTTTT,CASSPSGAGELFF
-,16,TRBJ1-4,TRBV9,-,TGTGCCAGCAGCCCTTTTTTGGGGGACCCAAATGAAAAACTGTTTTTT,CASSPFLGDPNEKLFF
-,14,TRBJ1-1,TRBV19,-,TGTGCCAGTAGTGTAGGACGGTTGAACACTGAAGCTTTCTTT,CASSVGRLNTEAFF
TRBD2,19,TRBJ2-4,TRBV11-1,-,TGTGCCAGCAGCCTCATCGTGGCTAGCGGGGCACTAGCCAAAAACATTCAGTACTTC,CASSLIVASGALAKNIQYF
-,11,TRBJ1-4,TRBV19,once,TGTGCCAGTAGTAGGAAGGAAAAACTGTTTTTT,CASSRKEKLFF
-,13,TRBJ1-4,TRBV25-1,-,TGTGCCAGCATGGTGGCAGGAGATGAAAAACTGTTTTTT,CASMVAGDEKLFF
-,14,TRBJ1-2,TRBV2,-,TGTGCCAGCAATACAAGAGGGGGGTCTGATGGCTACACCTTC,CASNTRGGSDGYTF
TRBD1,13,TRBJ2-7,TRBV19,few,TGTGCCAGTATCGGACAGGGAGGCAACGAGCAGTACTTC,CASIGQGGNEQYF
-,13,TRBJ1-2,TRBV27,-,TGTGCCACAGGGGCGGGGAGGTATGGAGGCTACACCTTC,CATGAGRYGGYTF
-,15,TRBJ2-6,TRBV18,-,TGTGCCAGCTCTCCCGGGGTGCCTGGGGCCAACGTCCTGACTTTC,CASSPGVPGANVLTF
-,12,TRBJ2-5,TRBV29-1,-,TGCAGCGTTGATGGGGCGCGGAGGACCCAGTACTTC,CSVDGARRTQYF
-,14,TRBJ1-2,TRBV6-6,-,TGTGCCAGCAGTCCAAGGCAGGGGAACTATGGCTACACCTTC,CASSPRQGNYGYTF
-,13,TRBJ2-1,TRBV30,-,TGTGCCTGGAGCTGGGGGACCTACAATGAGCAGTTCTTC,CAWSWGTYNEQFF
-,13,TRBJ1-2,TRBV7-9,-,TGTGCCAGCAGCTTAGTGTTGGGATATGGCTACACCTTC,CASSLVLGYGYTF
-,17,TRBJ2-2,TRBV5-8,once,TGTGCCAGCAGATCACCGACAGCCAATTCGAACACCGGGGAGCTGTTTTTT,CASRSPTANSNTGELFF
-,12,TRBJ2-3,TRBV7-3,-,TGTGCCAGCAGCCCCCTTGGGGATACGCAGTATTTT,CASSPLGDTQYF
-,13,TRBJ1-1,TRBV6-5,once,TGTGCCAGCAGTCAGACAATGAACACTGAAGCTTTCTTT,CASSQTMNTEAFF
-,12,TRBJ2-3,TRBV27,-,TGTGCCAGCAGTTCCCACACAGATACGCAGTATTTT,CASSSHTDTQYF
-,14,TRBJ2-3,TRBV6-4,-,TGTGCCAGCAGTGTCACGGACTACACAGATACGCAGTATTTT,CASSVTDYTDTQYF
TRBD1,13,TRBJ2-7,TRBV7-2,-,TGTGCCAGCAGCCCTCAGGGGGACTACGAGCAGTACTTC,CASSPQGDYEQYF
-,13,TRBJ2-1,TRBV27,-,TGTGCCAGTACGACCTGGGGGTACAATGAGCAGTTCTTC,CASTTWGYNEQFF
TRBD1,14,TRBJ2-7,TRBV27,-,TGTGCCAGCAGCGCGACAGGGAGCTCCTACGAGCAGTACTTC,CASSATGSSYEQYF
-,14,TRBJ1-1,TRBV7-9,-,TGTGCCAGCAGCTTAGCGCTTGGGGGCGCGGAAGCTTTCTTT,CASSLALGGAEAFF
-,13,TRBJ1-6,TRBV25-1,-,TGTGCCAGCAGTGAGGGCTATAATTCACCCCTCCACTTT,CASSEGYNSPLHF
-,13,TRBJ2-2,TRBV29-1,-,TGCAGCGTTGATCGGGGAGGCACCGGGGAGCTGTTTTTT,CSVDRGGTGELFF
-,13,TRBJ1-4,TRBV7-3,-,TGTGCCAGCAGCTTAGCAACTAATGAAAAACTGTTTTTT,CASSLATNEKLFF
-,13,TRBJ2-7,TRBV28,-,TGTGCCAGCAGTTCCCCTACAGACTACGAGCAGTACTTC,CASSSPTDYEQYF
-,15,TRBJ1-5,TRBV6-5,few,TGTGCCAGCACCCCAGGGATTAGCAGCAATCAGCCCCAGCATTTT,CASTPGISSNQPQHF
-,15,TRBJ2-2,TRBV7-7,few,TGTGCCAGCAGCCCGACGAAGGCCGACACCGGGGAGCTGTTTTTT,CASSPTKADTGELFF
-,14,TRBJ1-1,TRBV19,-,TGTGCCAGTAGTATACCAGGGTTGAGGACTGAAGCTTTCTTT,CASSIPGLRTEAFF
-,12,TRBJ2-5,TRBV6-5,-,TGTGCCAGCAGTGCCCTCGGGGGGACCCAGTACTTC,CASSALGGTQYF
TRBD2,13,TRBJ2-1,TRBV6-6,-,TGTGCCAGCAGTTCTAGCGGGAGGGATGAGCAGTTCTTC,CASSSSGRDEQFF
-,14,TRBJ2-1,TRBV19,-,TGTGCCAGTAACATGAGGACCCGGGACAATGAGCAGTTCTTC,CASNMRTRDNEQFF
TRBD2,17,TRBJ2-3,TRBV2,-,TGTGCCAGCAGCCCTTTTCTTTCTAGCGGGACGGCAGATACGCAGTATTTT,CASSPFLSSGTADTQYF
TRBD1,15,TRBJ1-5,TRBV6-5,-,TGTGCCAGCAGTTACTCTAGGGGGCCAGGACAGCCCCAGCATTTT,CASSYSRGPGQPQHF
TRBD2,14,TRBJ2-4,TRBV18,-,TGTGCCAGCTCACCACAGCAGCGGGAGGACATTCAGTACTTC,CASSPQQREDIQYF
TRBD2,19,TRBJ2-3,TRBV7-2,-,TGTGCCAGCAGCTTAGGGGCTTGGGTAGCGGGAGGGCCGAGGGATACGCAGTATTTT,CASSLGAWVAGGPRDTQYF
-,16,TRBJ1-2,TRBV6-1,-,TGTGCCAGCAGTGCGATACCGGGACCGCTAAACTATGGCTACACCTTC,CASSAIPGPLNYGYTF
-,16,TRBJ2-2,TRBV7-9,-,TGTGCCAGCAGCTTAGCGGAAACAGGGCCCGGCGGGGAGCTGTTTTTT,CASSLAETGPGGELFF
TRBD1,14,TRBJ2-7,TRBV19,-,TGTGCCAGTAGCGCTGGACAGGGGACCTACGAGCAGTACTTC,CASSAGQGTYEQYF